This T cell receptor (beta chain) was identified during a study of blood T cell repertoires in COVID-19. Study-level information: Researchers got acute and convalescent COVID-19 samples from the United States, Italy and Spain. PBMCs, B-cell-depleted T cells, or T cells provided the cDNA or gDNA that made up the material.

As originally analysed: Counts of nucleated cells, estimated from reference gene primer amplification, were obtained. Profiled with immunoSEQ multiplex PCR; TCRdb holds only in-frame clones, not every one. D and trimming come from the DNA, and the V and J calls and clone size come from that table. The sample shows hundreds of thousands of clones, roughly 86% of them seen only once. This receptor was obtained from a human donor in a cohort sampled during active COVID-19. The specimen sequenced was peripheral blood.

The chain's CDR3 is CASSRDGSGGYTF. CDR3 DNA: TGCGCCAGCAGCCGTGACGGGTCTGGTGGCTACACCTTC. The chain combines TRBV5-1 with TRBJ1-2; D is undetermined. V lost 4 bases and J lost 7, with 14 bases in between. Germline CDR1 and CDR2: SGHRS and YFSETQ. There are 13 residues in the CDR3.